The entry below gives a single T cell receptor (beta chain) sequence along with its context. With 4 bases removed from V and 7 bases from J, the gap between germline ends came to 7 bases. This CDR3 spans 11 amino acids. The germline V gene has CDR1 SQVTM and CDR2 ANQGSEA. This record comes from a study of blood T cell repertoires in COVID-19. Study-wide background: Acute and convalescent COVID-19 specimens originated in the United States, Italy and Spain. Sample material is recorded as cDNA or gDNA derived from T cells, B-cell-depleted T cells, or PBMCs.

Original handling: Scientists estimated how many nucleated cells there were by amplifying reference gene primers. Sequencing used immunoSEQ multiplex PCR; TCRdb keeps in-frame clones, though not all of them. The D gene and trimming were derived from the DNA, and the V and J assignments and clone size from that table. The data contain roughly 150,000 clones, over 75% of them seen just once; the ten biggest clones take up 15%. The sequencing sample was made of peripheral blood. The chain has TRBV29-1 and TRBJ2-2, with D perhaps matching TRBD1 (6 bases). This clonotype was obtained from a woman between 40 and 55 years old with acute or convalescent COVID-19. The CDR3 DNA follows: TGCAGCGTTGGAGGGGGCGGGGAGCTGTTTTTT. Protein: CSVGGGGELFF.